This record looks at one T cell receptor (beta chain) sequence and its context. This clonotype was counted a few times. The clone's antigen remains unknown. There are no base qualities to consult, and no much larger clone falls within one base. Library preparation used multiplex PCR. Sequenced using an Illumina HiSeq 4000. iRepertoire HTBI primers and Arm-PCR amplification of CDR3 regions were used to construct TCR beta libraries. Before sequencing, the PCR products underwent gel purification. Per the source publication's procedure: Across samples, some 62 TRBV and roughly 15 TRBJ segments were identified and used for gene usage analysis of CDR3 amino acid clonotypes. Filtered high-quality paired reads were merged into contigs using COPE and FqMerger. BLAST was used to align contigs to the IMGT TRBV, TRBD and TRBJ reference genes, and CDR3 was defined following IMGT. Any clonotype with a frequency above 0.1% was counted as a highly expanded clone. Shannon entropy was used to measure repertoire diversity, and the Gini coefficient was used to measure V-J evenness. Clonotypes shared by more than one individual were considered public. Using fastp at Q25 and MiXCR, TCRdb reprocessed the public reads and kept productive beta chains. When rows share a CDR3 protein, they turn into one entry using the most common DNA and genes. These V and J calls rely on TCRdb rather than the paper's analysis. The table for this sample lists 400,000 to 450,000 distinct CDR3 sequences; less than 25% of them were counted only once. The top ten hold approximately 28% of the sample.

This entry comes from a study of regulatory T cells in long-lasting Graves disease (dated by TCRdb to the early 2020s). Study-wide context: Persistent Graves' disease was defined as persistently positive TSH receptor autoantibodies together with antithyroid drug treatment for over 5 years. This study used TCR sequencing and RNA sequencing of peripheral blood to compare persistent Graves' disease patients against newly diagnosed Graves' disease patients. The study was conducted in China and was registered as a clinical trial. TCR sequencing covered some 13 persistent and approximately 20 newly diagnosed Graves' disease patients, around 33 samples in total. In the clinical cohort, patients with persistent Graves' disease had used antithyroid drugs for an average of roughly ten years.

The time point label, read with the paper, signifies: persistent/refractory GD, antithyroid drugs over 5 years with positive TRAb. For both TCR sequencing and RNA sequencing, RNA was extracted from PBMCs using TRIzol. The diagnosis of Graves' disease followed American Thyroid Association guidelines. Recruitment of patients was carried out at an endocrinology department in Xi'an, China. From each patient, about 8.9 milliliters of peripheral blood was collected into an EDTA anticoagulant tube. Ficoll Paque Plus density gradient separation was used to isolate PBMCs, and no additional T cell sorting was done. An Agilent 2100 Bioanalyzer and agarose gel were used to check RNA quality, while a NanoDrop 2000 measured RNA concentration. On the study overall, not on this receptor specifically: Only the TCR beta chain was sequenced and analyzed. More public clonotypes were shared among persistent patients (roughly 3,000) than among newly diagnosed patients (roughly 1,000). The small sample size was acknowledged by the authors as a limitation that may reduce accuracy. Only peripheral blood was studied, because thyroid tissue, the primary lesion, was inaccessible. Preferential use of TRBV28, TRBJ1-2 and TRBJ2-5 was observed in persistent disease, whereas TRBV20-1 and TRBJ2-1 were favored in newly diagnosed disease. Persistent Graves' disease patients showed lower TCR Shannon entropy and fewer highly expanded clones than newly diagnosed patients, suggesting clonal expansion.

V was cut back by 5 bases and J by 3 bases, leaving a gap of 10 bases between them. The CDR3 spans 14 residues, from the cysteine through the phenylalanine. Left in the record is the CDR3 DNA by itself, 42 bases read in frame from the first base. CDR1 and CDR2 (MNHEY, SMNVEV) derive from the germline V gene (reference sequence). The chain employs TRBV27 and TRBJ2-2; D gene: possibly TRBD1, on 5 matching bases. Material: peripheral blood mononuclear cells (PBMCs), obtained when the disease was refractory, from a patient treated with antithyroid drugs. This TCR was sampled from a female donor with Graves disease. This receptor has the CDR3 CASSEVGHTGELFF. At the DNA level, the sequence is TGTGCCAGCAGTGAGGTGGGGCACACCGGGGAGCTGTTTTTT.